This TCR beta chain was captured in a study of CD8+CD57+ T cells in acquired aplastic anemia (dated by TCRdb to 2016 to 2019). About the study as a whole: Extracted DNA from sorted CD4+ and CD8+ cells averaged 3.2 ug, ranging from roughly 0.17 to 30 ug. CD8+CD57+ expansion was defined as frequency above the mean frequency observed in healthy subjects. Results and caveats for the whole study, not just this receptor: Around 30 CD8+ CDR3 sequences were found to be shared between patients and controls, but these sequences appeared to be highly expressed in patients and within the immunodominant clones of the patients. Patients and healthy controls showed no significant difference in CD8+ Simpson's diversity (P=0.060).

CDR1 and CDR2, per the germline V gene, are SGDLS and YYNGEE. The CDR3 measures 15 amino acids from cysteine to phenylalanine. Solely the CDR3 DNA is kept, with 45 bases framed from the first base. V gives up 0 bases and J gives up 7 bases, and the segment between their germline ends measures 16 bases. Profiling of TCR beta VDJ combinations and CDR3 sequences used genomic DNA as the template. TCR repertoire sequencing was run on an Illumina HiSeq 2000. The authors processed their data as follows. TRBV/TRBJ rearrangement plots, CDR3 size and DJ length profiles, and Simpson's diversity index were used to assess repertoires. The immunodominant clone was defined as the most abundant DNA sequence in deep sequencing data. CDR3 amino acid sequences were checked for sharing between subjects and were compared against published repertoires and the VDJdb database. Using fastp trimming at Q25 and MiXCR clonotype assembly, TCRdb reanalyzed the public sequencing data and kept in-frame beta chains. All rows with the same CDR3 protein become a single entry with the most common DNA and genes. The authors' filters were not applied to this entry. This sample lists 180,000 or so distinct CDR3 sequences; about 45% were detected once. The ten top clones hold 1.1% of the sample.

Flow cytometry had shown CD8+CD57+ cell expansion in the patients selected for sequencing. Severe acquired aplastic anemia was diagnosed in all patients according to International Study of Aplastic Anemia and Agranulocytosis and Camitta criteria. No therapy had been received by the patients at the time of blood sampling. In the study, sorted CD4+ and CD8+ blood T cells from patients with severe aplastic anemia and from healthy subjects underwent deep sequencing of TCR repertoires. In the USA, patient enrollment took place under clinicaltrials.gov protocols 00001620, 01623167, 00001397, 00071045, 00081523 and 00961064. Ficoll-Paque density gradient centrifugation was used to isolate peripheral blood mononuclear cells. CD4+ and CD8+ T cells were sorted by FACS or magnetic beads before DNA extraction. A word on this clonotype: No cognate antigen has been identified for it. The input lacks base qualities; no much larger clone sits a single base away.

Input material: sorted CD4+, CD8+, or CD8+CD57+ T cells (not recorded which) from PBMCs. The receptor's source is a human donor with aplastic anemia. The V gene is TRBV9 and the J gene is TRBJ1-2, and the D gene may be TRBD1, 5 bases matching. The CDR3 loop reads CASSVAPEGLGGYTF. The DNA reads TGTGCCAGCAGCGTAGCTCCGGAGGGGTTAGGTGGCTACACCTTC.